Listed here are 27 T cell receptor beta chains from one sample, sequenced in a study of blood T cell repertoires in COVID-19. Generated by immunoSEQ multiplex PCR, the TCRdb table keeps only in-frame clones and is missing some. The data show 410,000 or so clones, with approximately 89% seen just once and roughly 1.5% held by the top ten. The sample comprised peripheral blood. The receptor source for this set is a woman in her thirties or forties with COVID-19, enrolled during active disease.

The V and J genes are TRBV5-6 and TRBJ1-1, with no clear D. The CDR3 is 13 amino acids. Trimming cost V 4 bases and J 5 bases, with 12 bases left between them. Looked up from germline, CDR1 is SGHDT and CDR2 is YYEEEE. DNA of the CDR3: TGTGCCAGCAGCCCTAATCGGCGGACTGAAGCTTTCTTT. Protein product: CASSPNRRTEAFF.

The chain uses TRBV5-4 and TRBJ1-4; D is uncertain. CDR3 size: 14 residues. CDR1 and CDR2 (germline): SGHNT, YYREEE (reference sequence). The V end was cut by 1 base, the J end by 6 bases, with 10 bases between. DNA for the CDR3: TGTGCCAGCAGCTTGAATGGGCGGGATGAAAAACTGTTTTTT. It encodes CASSLNGRDEKLFF.

The V gene is TRBV5-6, the J gene TRBJ2-5, with 10 bases lining up with TRBD1. V was pared by 2 bases and J by 2 bases, with 3 bases of the junction left unmatched. The CDR3 has 15 residues. Germline V CDR1 and CDR2: SGHDT, YYEEEE. CDR3 residues: CASSFRTGGQETQYF. The CDR3 DNA follows: TGTGCCAGCAGCTTTCGGACAGGGGGTCAAGAGACCCAGTACTTC.

This chain uses TRBV27 with TRBJ2-7; 8 nucleotides agree with TRBD1. Trimming took 3 bases from V and 0 from J; bases not matched to a gene: 7. CDR3 length: 16 residues. Looked up from germline, CDR1 is MNHEY and CDR2 is SMNVEV (reference sequence). CDR3 amino acids: CASSFRGTGTSYEQYF. The DNA for the CDR3 is TGTGCCAGCAGTTTCCGGGGGACAGGTACCTCCTACGAGCAGTACTTC.

The CDR3 DNA reads as TGTGCCAGCAGTTTGACAAACTCCTACAATGAGCAGTTCTTC. Its protein product is CASSLTNSYNEQFF. The chain carries TRBV27 and TRBJ2-1; no clear D. CDR1 is MNHEY, CDR2 SMNVEV, per germline (reference sequence). This CDR3 is built from 14 residues. V was clipped by 3 bases and J by 0 bases, with 6 bases between them.

The chain joins TRBV6-6 to TRBJ1-2; the match to TRBD1 covers 8 bases. The CDR3 length is 18 residues. Germline CDR1 MNHNY, CDR2 SVGAGI (reference sequence). The trim removed 5 bases at V and 2 bases at J, leaving 16 bases unmatched. The CDR3 DNA sequence: TGTGCCAGCAGTCCTCACCCCGGGACAGGCGGATCCAACTATGGCTACACCTTC. Amino acids: CASSPHPGTGGSNYGYTF.

This chain joins TRBV11-3 and TRBJ1-3; D is unresolved. There are 15 residues in the CDR3. Looked up from germline, CDR1 is SGHNT and CDR2 is YENEEA. V lost 5 bases and J 0 bases, leaving 11 bases between the germline ends. In DNA form, the CDR3 reads TGTGCCAGCAGCCCCGGGTCCGACTCTGGAAACACCATATATTTT. Translation: CASSPGSDSGNTIYF.

The chain joins TRBV9 to TRBJ2-7; perhaps TRBD2 as D (6 bases). Germline V gene lookup returns CDR1 SGDLS and CDR2 YYNGEE. The ends were cut back, 0 bases at V and 3 bases at J, with 10 bases in the middle. This CDR3 is built from 14 residues. CDR3 in DNA: TGTGCCAGCAGCGTAGGAGGAGGGGTCTACGAGCAGTACTTC. It encodes CASSVGGGVYEQYF.

The chain has TRBV9 and TRBJ1-4; 8 bases match TRBD1. CDR3 length: 18 amino acids. J lost 8 bases, V lost 0 bases, and 15 bases had no gene match. Germline CDR1 SGDLS, CDR2 YYNGEE. The CDR3 region has the DNA TGTGCCAGCAGCGTAGCTACGGGACGGACAGGGCTCGTGGAAAAACTGTTTTTT. It specifies CASSVATGRTGLVEKLFF.

The rearrangement joins TRBV5-8 to TRBJ2-1; 8 nucleotides align to TRBD2. Germline CDR1 SGHTS, CDR2 YDEGEE. The junction had 8 bases not matched to a gene; V was cut back by 4 bases and J by 5 bases. The CDR3 length is 15 residues. The CDR3 sequence is CASSRGGGRHNEQFF. DNA of the CDR3: TGTGCCAGCAGCCGGGGCGGGGGGCGACACAATGAGCAGTTCTTC.

This chain links TRBV11-2 with TRBJ2-3; TRBD2 agrees at 7 bases. The V gene's germline CDR1 is SGHAT and CDR2 FQNNGV. This CDR3 comprises 14 residues. V shed 4 bases and J 4 bases; nucleotides not matched to a gene: 5. This CDR3 is CASSSIRGADTQYF. CDR3 sequence (DNA): TGTGCCAGCAGCTCGATCCGGGGGGCAGATACGCAGTATTTT.

The chain joins TRBV7-6 to TRBJ2-3; no clear D gene. The CDR3 is 15 amino acids. V dropped 5 bases and J dropped 0 bases, with 12 bases sitting between them. Germline lookup yields CDR1 SGHVS and CDR2 FNYEAQ. The CDR3: CASSPRLTSTDTQYF. The CDR3 DNA sequence: TGTGCCAGCAGCCCCCGACTTACTAGCACAGATACGCAGTATTTT.

This sequence joins TRBV9 and TRBJ1-1, with D perhaps matching TRBD1 (6 bases). With 2 bases removed from V and 0 bases from J, the gap between germline ends came to 14 bases. Per germline, CDR1 SGDLS and CDR2 YYNGEE. CDR3 size: 16 residues. The CDR3 reads CASSVGATSMNTEAFF. The CDR3 DNA reads TGTGCCAGCAGCGTGGGGGCGACGAGCATGAACACTGAAGCTTTCTTT.

The CDR3 DNA reads as TGTGCCTGGAGTACCGGGGGGGCGGATTCACCCCTCCACTTT. Its translation is CAWSTGGADSPLHF. The V and J genes are TRBV30 and TRBJ1-6; weak D call: TRBD1 (6 bases). Germline CDR1 is GTSNPN and CDR2 is SVGIG (reference sequence). The CDR3 runs to 14 residues. The V and J ends lost 2 bases and 8 bases respectively, with 13 bases between them. Together with reference TRBV30 and TRBJ1-6, the CDR3 gives the full variable domain: SQTIHQWPATLVQPVGSPLSLECTVEGTSNPNLYWYRQAAGRGLQLLFYSVGIGQISSEVPQNLSASRPQDRQFILSSKKLLLSDSGFYLCAWSTGGADSPLHFGNGTRLTVT.

This sequence joins TRBV29-1 and TRBJ1-1; D unresolved. The CDR3 loop spans 13 amino acids. The germline V and J ends were trimmed by 6 bases and 8 bases, with 19 bases remaining between them. CDR1 SQVTM and CDR2 ANQGSEA come from the germline V gene. The CDR3 spells CSVQGLGRAEAFF. In nucleotides, the CDR3 is TGCAGCGTCCAAGGGTTAGGGAGGGCCGAAGCTTTCTTT.

CDR3 loop: CASSLHGTARLNYGYTF. The CDR3 DNA reads as TGTGCCAGCAGCTTGCATGGGACAGCAAGATTAAACTATGGCTACACCTTC. This chain links TRBV7-2 with TRBJ1-2; 7 bases are shared with TRBD1. V lost 3 bases to trimming and J lost 2 bases; unmatched junction nucleotides: 12. CDR1 and CDR2 (germline): SGHTA, FQGNSA. The CDR3 consists of 17 residues.

This sequence joins TRBV5-1 and TRBJ1-4, with D perhaps matching TRBD1 (6 bases). V shed 0 bases and J shed 7 bases, with 13 bases lying between them. This CDR3 is built from 15 residues. CDR1 is SGHRS, CDR2 YFSETQ, per germline. CDR3 region: CASSLARGKSEKLFF. The CDR3 DNA reads as TGCGCCAGCAGCTTGGCCAGGGGCAAGAGTGAAAAACTGTTTTTT.

This clone was seen once. This chain links TRBV27 with TRBJ1-4, with 8 bases aligning to TRBD1. The CDR3 is 13 amino acids. V trimming: 10 bases; J trimming: 3 bases; junction bases outside the gene matches: 4. The V gene's germline CDR1 is MNHEY and CDR2 SMNVEV (reference sequence). CDR3 DNA sequence: TGTGCCACCCAGGGGGCACCTAATGAAAAACTGTTTTTT. Its protein product is CATQGAPNEKLFF.

The V gene is TRBV5-8, the J gene TRBJ1-4; TRBD1 is a possible D gene (5 bases). Germline V gives CDR1 SGHTS, CDR2 YDEGEE. V shed 4 bases and J shed 8 bases, with 18 bases lying between them. The CDR3 has 15 amino acids. The CDR3, as DNA: TGTGCCAGCAGCCCCGGACCCCGAAGACAGGAAAAACTGTTTTTT. Protein product: CASSPGPRRQEKLFF.

The chain employs TRBV4-2 and TRBJ1-5, with TRBD1 as a possible D gene (5 bases). V gave up 6 bases and J gave up 0 bases, with 12 bases separating them. CDR3 size: 15 residues. Germline V gene data show CDR1 as LGHNA and CDR2 as YNFKEQ. CDR3 in DNA: TGTGCCAGCAGGGGGGAGGGTTATAGCAATCAGCCCCAGCATTTT. This sequence encodes CASRGEGYSNQPQHF.

The table lists this clone with a count of one. The V call is TRBV28, the J call TRBJ1-5, with D possibly TRBD1 on 6 matching bases. V dropped 7 bases and J dropped 11 bases, with 24 bases sitting between them. This CDR3 region has 15 residues. Germline V lookup: CDR1 MDHEN, CDR2 SYDVKM. The CDR3 coding sequence is TGTGCCAGCAAATTTACTTGGGACACCCGTGTGACCCAGCATTTT. Translated, it gives CASKFTWDTRVTQHF.

This sequence joins TRBV29-1 and TRBJ2-5; 7 positions match TRBD1. Looked up from germline, CDR1 is SQVTM and CDR2 is ANQGSEA. The CDR3 is made up of 15 amino acids. J gave up 5 bases and V 3 bases, and 12 bases lay outside the gene matches. CDR3 protein: CSVELRGGRMETQYF. The CDR3, as DNA: TGCAGCGTTGAGTTGAGAGGGGGCAGGATGGAGACCCAGTACTTC. The full variable domain, completed using reference TRBV29-1 and TRBJ2-5, is SAVISQKPSRDICQRGTSLTIQCQVDSQVTMMFWYRQQPGQSLTLIATANQGSEATYESGFVIDKFPISRPNLTFSTLTVSNMSPEDSSIYLCSVELRGGRMETQYFGPGTRLLVL.

The table lists this clone with a few counts. V gene TRBV3-1 (or the pseudogene TRBV3-2) combines with J gene TRBJ2-1; D is undetermined. The CDR3 loop spans 10 amino acids. Trimming cost V 9 bases and J 8 bases, with 8 bases left between them. Germline CDR1 LGHDT, CDR2 YNNKEL (reference sequence). In DNA, the CDR3 is TGTGCCAGAGTCCTACATGAGCAGTTCTTC. It yields the protein CARVLHEQFF.

The chain links TRBV18 to TRBJ1-4; D gene uncertain. The CDR3 is made up of 15 amino acids. Per germline, CDR1 KGHSH and CDR2 LQKENI. Trimming took off 1 base at V and 3 bases at J, with 9 bases between the two ends. CDR3 sequence reads: CASSPQAAANEKLFF. The DNA for the CDR3 is TGTGCCAGCTCACCACAAGCTGCGGCTAATGAAAAACTGTTTTTT. Together with reference TRBV18 and TRBJ1-4, the CDR3 gives the full variable domain: NAGVMQNPRHLVRRRGQEARLRCSPMKGHSHVYWYRQLPEEGLKFMVYLQKENIIDESGMPKERFSAEFPKEGPSILRIQQVVRGDSAAYFCASSPQAAANEKLFFGSGTQLSVL.

This sequence joins TRBV2 and TRBJ1-5; D uncertain. CDR3 length equals 14 residues. V was shortened by 4 bases and J by 5 bases, with 12 bases between the two germline ends. The germline V gene encodes CDR1 SNHLY and CDR2 FYNNEI. The CDR3 DNA is TGTGCCAGCAGTGTGTTTGGGCAGGATCAGCCCCAGCATTTT. Encoded protein: CASSVFGQDQPQHF.

V gene TRBV28 combines with J gene TRBJ1-2; 9 positions agree with TRBD1. With 5 bases clipped from V and 2 bases from J, the junction kept 18 bases outside the gene matches. The germline V gene encodes CDR1 MDHEN and CDR2 SYDVKM. The CDR3 is 19 residues long. CDR3 DNA sequence: TGTGCCAGCAGTCCTTTACTGTTCCGGAAGGACAGGGGCAACTATGGCTACACCTTC. It yields the protein CASSPLLFRKDRGNYGYTF.

In its sample, this clone was seen a few times. The chain has TRBV19 and TRBJ2-7; 7 bases fit TRBD2. The V segment lost 5 bases and the J segment 12 bases; nucleotides outside the gene matches: 10. Germline assignment: CDR1 LNHDA and CDR2 SQIVND (reference sequence). The CDR3 is made up of 12 amino acids. CDR3 sequence reads: CASSLTAGRLYF. CDR3 DNA: TGTGCCAGTAGTCTCACAGCGGGGCGGCTGTACTTC.